The 2 T cell receptor beta chains below come from one sample, sequenced in a study of tumor-infiltrating lymphocytes in primary liver carcinoma (dated by TCRdb to about 2017). TRIzol reagent was used to extract blood RNA from unsorted whole blood, while the DNeasy Blood & Tissue kit provided the germline DNA. Instrument on record: Illumina HiSeq 2500. Starting from approximately 500 ng total RNA, TCRbeta-specific cDNA was produced by reverse transcription with a constant-region primer and ProtoScript II reverse transcriptase. Three nested multiplex PCR rounds, following a slightly modified ARM-PCR procedure, were used to build the TCRbeta libraries. The first two PCR rounds used multiplex TRBV1-TRBV30 forward primers with a Cbeta reverse primer, each for around 10 cycles. TCRdb redid the processing of the public reads, applying fastp at Q25 and MiXCR, and retained in-frame beta chains. Identical CDR3 proteins give one entry, which carries the most common genes and DNA. The sample contains about 330,000 distinct CDR3 sequences, less than 65% of them found a single time. The ten largest clones take up roughly 6% of the sample.

The sample was peripheral blood. Receptors were obtained from a middle-aged man with primary liver carcinoma and hepatitis B virus infection.

This clonotype has ten or more counts. J is TRBJ2-2 and V is TRBV6-2 or TRBV6-3; D uncertain. Per the germline V gene, CDR1 is MNHEY and CDR2 is SVGEGT. The CDR3 sequence is 12 residues long. Between the trimmed V and J ends, which lost 2 bases and 6 bases, there was a span of 4 bases. The CDR3 loop is CASSYIAGELFF. In DNA form, the CDR3 reads TGTGCCAGCAGTTACATAGCCGGGGAGCTGTTTTTT.

A few counts support this clonotype. The chain employs TRBV6-2 or TRBV6-3 and TRBJ2-1; the match to TRBD2 covers 9 bases. Germline CDR1 MNHEY, CDR2 SVGEGT. V trimming: 2 bases; J trimming: 9 bases; junction bases outside the gene matches: 8. The CDR3 is 15 residues long. CDR3 DNA: TGTGCCAGCAGTTACCTAGGCGGGGGGGCCGCTGAGCAGTTCTTC. Translating gives CASSYLGGGAAEQFF.